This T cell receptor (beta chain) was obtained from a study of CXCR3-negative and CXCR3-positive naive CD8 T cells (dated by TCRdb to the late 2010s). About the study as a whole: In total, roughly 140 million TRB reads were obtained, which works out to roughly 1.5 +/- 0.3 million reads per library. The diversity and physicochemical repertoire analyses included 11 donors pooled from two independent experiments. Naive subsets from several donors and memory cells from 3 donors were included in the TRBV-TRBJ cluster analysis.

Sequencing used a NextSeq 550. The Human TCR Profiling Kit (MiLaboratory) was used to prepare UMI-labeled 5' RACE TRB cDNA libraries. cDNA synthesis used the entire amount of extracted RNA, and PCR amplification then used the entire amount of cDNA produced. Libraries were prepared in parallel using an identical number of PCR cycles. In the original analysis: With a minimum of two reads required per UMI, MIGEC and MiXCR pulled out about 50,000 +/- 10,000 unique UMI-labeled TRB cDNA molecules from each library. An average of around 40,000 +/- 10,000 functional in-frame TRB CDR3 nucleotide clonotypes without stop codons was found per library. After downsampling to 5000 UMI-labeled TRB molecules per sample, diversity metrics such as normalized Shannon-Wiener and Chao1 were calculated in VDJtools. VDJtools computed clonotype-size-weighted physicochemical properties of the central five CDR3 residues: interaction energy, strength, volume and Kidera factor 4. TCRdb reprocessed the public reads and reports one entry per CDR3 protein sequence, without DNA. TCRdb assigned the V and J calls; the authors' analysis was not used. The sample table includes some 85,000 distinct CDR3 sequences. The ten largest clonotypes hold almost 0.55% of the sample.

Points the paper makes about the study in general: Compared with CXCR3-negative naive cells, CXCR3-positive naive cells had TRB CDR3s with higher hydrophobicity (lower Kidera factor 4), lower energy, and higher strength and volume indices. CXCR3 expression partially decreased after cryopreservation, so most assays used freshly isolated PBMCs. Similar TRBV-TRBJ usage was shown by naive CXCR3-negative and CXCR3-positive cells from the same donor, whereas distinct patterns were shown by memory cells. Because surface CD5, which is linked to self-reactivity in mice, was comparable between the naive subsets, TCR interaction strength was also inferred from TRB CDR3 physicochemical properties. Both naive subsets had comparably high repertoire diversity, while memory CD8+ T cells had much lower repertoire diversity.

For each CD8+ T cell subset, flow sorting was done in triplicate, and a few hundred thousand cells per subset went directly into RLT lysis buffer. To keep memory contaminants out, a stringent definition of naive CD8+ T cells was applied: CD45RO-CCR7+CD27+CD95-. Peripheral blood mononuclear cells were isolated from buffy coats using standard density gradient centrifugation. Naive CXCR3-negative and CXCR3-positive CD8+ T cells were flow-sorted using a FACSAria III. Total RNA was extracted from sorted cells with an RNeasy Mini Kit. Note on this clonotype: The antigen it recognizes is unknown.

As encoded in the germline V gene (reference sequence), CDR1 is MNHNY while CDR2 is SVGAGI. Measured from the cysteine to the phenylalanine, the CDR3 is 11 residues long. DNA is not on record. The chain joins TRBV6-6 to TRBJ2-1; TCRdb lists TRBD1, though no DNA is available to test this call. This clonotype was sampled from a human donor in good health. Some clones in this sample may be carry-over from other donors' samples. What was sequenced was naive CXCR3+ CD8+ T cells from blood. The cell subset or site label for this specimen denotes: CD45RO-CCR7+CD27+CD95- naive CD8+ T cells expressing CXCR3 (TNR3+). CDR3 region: CASGGGTEQFF.